This TCR beta chain was obtained from a study of T-cell memory formation after mild COVID-19. Study at large: In these data, TCR clusters were largely donor specific. Study-wide findings and caveats: Later expanders leaned toward CD4+, whereas clones contracting from day 15 to 85 were balanced CD4/CD8. Of the contracting clones, CD4+ ones lay mainly in CM and EM, and CD8+ ones in EMRA.

TCRdb re-derived calls from the 5' RACE reads in MiXCR, one entry per CDR3 protein. The sample gives some 50,000 distinct CDR3 sequences, around 12% of which show up once; more than 20% is in the top ten. In its sample, this clonotype was seen many times. The antigen remains unidentified. V was pared by 4 bases and J by 3 bases, with 11 bases between. CDR3 length equals 13 residues. The germline CDR1 and CDR2 sequences are SQVTM and ANQGSEA. This chain uses TRBV29-1 with TRBJ2-3, with no clear D. The clonotype was recovered from a man aged 18-30 years who had mild COVID-19 (a few samples of this study predate the infection). Cell type and time point are not known. The source material was PBMCs or a T cell subset sorted from them (not recorded which). CDR3 sequence (DNA): TGCAGCGTTGTGTATCCAGCGACAGATACGCAGTATTTT. It codes for CSVVYPATDTQYF.